This TCR beta chain was captured in a study of low-dose radiotherapy and immunotherapy resistance in tumors. Turning to the study itself: The treatment that patients received was intravenous nivolumab 240 mg every two weeks plus ipilimumab 1 mg/kg every six weeks. Daily oral aspirin at 300 mg began on cycle 1 day 1 and lasted four cycles.

Comments on this clonotype: A far larger clone is only one base removed, so a read error is likely.

The CDR3 has 14 amino acids. With 9 bases clipped from V and 7 bases from J, the junction kept 10 bases outside the gene matches. Sample time point: before trial treatment. With TRAV- and TRBV-specific primers, first-strand cDNA was made, covering the alpha and beta chains. A constant-region primer paired with the V-primer adapter amplified TCRs over 20 PCR cycles. One entry per CDR3 protein, called by TCRdb with MiXCR from the reads. The sample comprises tens of thousands of distinct CDR3 sequences, 18% of which are singletons, and roughly 3% rests with the top ten. The receptor's source is a male donor with prostate cancer. The chain uses TRBV5-3 and TRBJ1-6, with 7 bases lining up with TRBD1. TRBV5-3 is annotated as an ORF whose role is uncertain. The material was PBMCs, obtained before treatment. CDR3 in amino acids: CATSLNRGNSPLHF. The CDR3 nucleotides read TGTGCCACCAGTCTGAACAGGGGAAATTCACCCCTCCACTTT.